The 2 T cell receptor beta chains listed next were all sequenced from one sample in a study of Graves' ophthalmopathy and Graves' hyperthyroidism. RNA transcripts provided the template for amplifying TCR beta CDR3 regions. HTBI primers were employed in first-round RT-PCR, then a second-round multiplex PCR followed. TCRdb ran MiXCR on the multiplex PCR reads and lists one entry per CDR3 protein. The sample includes over a million distinct CDR3 sequences, about two fifths seen only once; the top ten take 11%. Sequencing was performed on peripheral blood or thyroid tissue (not recorded which). These receptors all come from an adult man with Graves' hyperthyroidism.

In regard to this clonotype: One base away lies a much larger clone, so this may be a sequencing read error. V is TRBV11-2 and J is TRBJ1-6; no clear D gene. The CDR3 spans 16 residues. V lost 6 bases and J 8 bases, leaving 20 bases between the germline ends. In germline, CDR1 is SGHAT, CDR2 FQNNGV. CDR3 DNA: TGTGCCAGCAGTCCCCTCGGAGGAAACGGTGATTCACCCCTCCACTTT. This codes for CASSPLGGNGDSPLHF. Together with reference TRBV11-2 and TRBJ1-6, the CDR3 gives the full variable domain: EAGVAQSPRYKIIEKRQSVAFWCNPISGHATLYWYQQILGQGPKLLIQFQNNGVVDDSQLPKDRFSAERLKGVDSTLKIQPAKLEDSAVYLCASSPLGGNGDSPLHFGNGTRLTVT.

This clonotype was counted ten times or more. The chain joins TRBV4-1 to TRBJ2-7; a weak D match, TRBD1 (5 bases). The germline CDR1 and CDR2 sequences are MGHRA and YSYEKL. Trimming stripped 1 base from V and 2 bases from J, with 12 bases between. The CDR3 runs to 15 residues. CDR3 residues: CASSQAKTETYEQYF. In DNA, the CDR3 is TGCGCCAGCAGCCAAGCGAAGACAGAGACCTACGAGCAGTACTTC.